Listed below are T cell receptor beta chains from one sample, sequenced in a study of T cell responses to AZD1222 COVID-19 vaccine. Only in-frame clones appear in the TCRdb table, and some are missing; sequencing was by immunoSEQ multiplex PCR. The table includes roughly 80,000 clones, around 92% detected once. This sample comprised peripheral blood, obtained on day 0 of AZD1222 vaccination. These receptor sequences come from an adult in good health. CDR3s include the opening cysteine and the closing phenylalanine or tryptophan. The order of the fields is V gene, D gene, J gene, CDR3 protein, CDR3 DNA. A D gene is named only where the DNA matches it firmly.

TRBV28	NA	TRBJ1-1	CASIRPGHSNTEAFF	TGTGCCAGCATTCGTCCCGGACACTCAAACACTGAAGCTTTCTTT
TRBV19	NA	TRBJ1-1	CASNYREDTEAFF	TGTGCCAGTAACTACCGGGAGGACACTGAAGCTTTCTTT
TRBV10-2	TRBD2	TRBJ2-1	CASRTIAGVFDEQFF	TGCGCCAGCAGAACTATAGCGGGAGTGTTCGATGAGCAGTTCTTC
TRBV6-6	NA	TRBJ1-2	CASSYGAGWGYTF	TGTGCCAGCAGTTACGGGGCAGGGTGGGGCTACACCTTC
TRBV9	NA	TRBJ2-6	CASSTSAAGYSGANVLTF	TGTGCCAGCAGCACAAGCGCGGCAGGTTACTCTGGGGCCAACGTCCTGACTTTC
TRBV19	TRBD1	TRBJ2-7	CASSIGTGAYEQYF	TGTGCCAGTAGTATAGGGACAGGAGCCTACGAGCAGTACTTC
TRBV19	TRBD2	TRBJ2-2	CASSTRSSGRVTGELFF	TGTGCCAGTAGTACCCGGTCTAGCGGGAGGGTTACCGGGGAGCTGTTTTTT
TRBV24-1	NA	TRBJ2-3	CATSDSLTGGQYTQYF	TGTGCCACCAGTGATTCCCTCACGGGGGGCCAATATACGCAGTATTTT
TRBV19	NA	TRBJ1-1	CASSIVEGYTEAFF	TGTGCCAGTAGTATAGTTGAGGGTTACACTGAAGCTTTCTTT
TRBV7-8	TRBD1	TRBJ2-1	CASSPRQGRSYNEQFF	TGTGCCAGCAGCCCTCGACAGGGGAGGTCCTACAATGAGCAGTTCTTC
TRBV5-4	NA	TRBJ2-5	CASSFSSQETQYF	TGTGCCAGCAGCTTTTCTAGTCAAGAGACCCAGTACTTC
TRBV6-1	NA	TRBJ2-1	CASSEALPRWGNEQFF	TGTGCCAGCAGTGAAGCGCTACCTAGGTGGGGCAATGAGCAGTTCTTC